The 15 T cell receptor beta chains below were found in one sample sequenced in a study of glioma-infiltrating T cells after dendritic cell vaccination. Clones were sequenced by immunoSEQ multiplex PCR, and TCRdb holds only the in-frame ones, with some missing. This table holds some 38,000 clones, approximately 84% found once. The source was blood, collected before dendritic cell vaccination. The source of these receptors is a human donor with glioblastoma.

This chain connects TRBV13 to TRBJ1-2, with 7 nucleotides matching TRBD1. This CDR3 comprises 14 residues. V dropped 5 bases and J dropped 3; count of bases not matched to a gene: 6. CDR1 is PRHDT, CDR2 FYEKMQ, per germline (reference sequence). CDR3 region: CASSHGTGDYGYTF. For the CDR3, the DNA is TGTGCCAGCAGCCATGGTACAGGGGACTATGGCTACACCTTC.

This clone was found a few times. This rearrangement joins TRBV27 to TRBJ1-3; D ambiguous. The CDR3 is 15 amino acids. Germline V gene sequence: CDR1 MNHEY, CDR2 SMNVEV (reference sequence). Trimming stripped 6 bases from V and 3 bases from J, with 15 bases between. The CDR3 spells CASRRNSQLGNTIYF. The CDR3, as DNA: TGTGCCAGCAGGCGAAACAGCCAGCTTGGAAACACCATATATTTT.

The chain combines TRBV19 with TRBJ2-2, with TRBD2 as a possible D gene (7 bases). Germline V CDR1 and CDR2: LNHDA, SQIVND (reference sequence). This CDR3 contains 15 residues. Trimming cost V 7 bases and J 3 bases, with 15 bases left between them. The CDR3 DNA reads as TGTGCCAGTAAACTCGGGGGGCAGGACACCGGGGAGCTGTTTTTT. The encoded protein is CASKLGGQDTGELFF.

The chain uses TRBV4-2 and TRBJ2-2; D may be TRBD1 (5 bases). The V gene lost 4 bases and the J gene lost 1 base, with 19 bases spanning the gap. The CDR3 has 18 amino acids. Germline CDR1 and CDR2: LGHNA and YNFKEQ. For the CDR3, the DNA is TGTGCCAGCAGCCCGCTTCCACTAATGGGGCTGAACACCGGGGAGCTGTTTTTT. It is translated as CASSPLPLMGLNTGELFF.

This chain joins TRBV7-2 and TRBJ2-7; D gene uncertain. Between the trimmed V and J ends, which lost 2 bases and 2 bases, there was a span of 10 bases. This CDR3 is 14 amino acids long. The germline gives CDR1 SGHTA, CDR2 FQGNSA. The CDR3 sequence: CASSLYGSAYEQYF. The DNA for the CDR3 is TGTGCCAGCAGCTTATACGGGTCCGCCTACGAGCAGTACTTC.

This chain links TRBV11-3 with TRBJ2-3, with 8 bases fitting TRBD2. J was trimmed by 2 bases and V by 7 bases; bases with no gene match: 8. The length of the CDR3 is 15 residues. Germline-derived CDR1 and CDR2 are SGHNT and YENEEA. The CDR3 here is CASTTRGGLTDTQYF. The CDR3 DNA is TGTGCCAGCACCACCCGCGGGGGGCTCACAGATACGCAGTATTTT.

V gene TRBV7-3 combines with J gene TRBJ2-5; 10 bases agree with TRBD1. The CDR3 runs to 16 residues. The junction had 4 bases not matched to a gene; V was cut back by 1 base and J by 2 bases. In germline, CDR1 is SGHTA, CDR2 FQGTGA. The CDR3 region has the DNA TGTGCCAGCAGCTTAAGAGGGACAGGGGCGCAAGAGACCCAGTACTTC. Translating it yields CASSLRGTGAQETQYF.

This clone was observed once. The CDR3 here is CASSLDRAKIYGYTF. The CDR3 DNA sequence: TGTGCCAGCAGTTTGGACAGGGCGAAGATCTATGGCTACACCTTC. The rearrangement links TRBV6-6 to TRBJ1-2; 8 bases match TRBD1. V gave up 4 bases and J gave up 4 bases; unmatched junction bases: 8. The germline V gene has CDR1 MNHNY and CDR2 SVGAGI (reference sequence). The CDR3 runs 15 residues.

This chain uses TRBV11-3 with TRBJ2-5; 8 bases are shared with TRBD2. The CDR3 has 13 residues. The V segment lost 3 bases and the J segment 13 bases; nucleotides outside the gene matches: 10. Germline-derived CDR1 and CDR2 are SGHNT and YENEEA. The CDR3 nucleotides are TGTGCCAGCAGCTTTCGAGACCCGGGGGGGGTGTACTTC. This translates into CASSFRDPGGVYF.

The V and J genes are TRBV6-5 and TRBJ2-7; D might be TRBD1 (5 bases). Germline V gives CDR1 MNHEY, CDR2 SVGAGI. Trimming pared 7 bases from V and 2 bases from J, leaving 12 bases between. The CDR3 has 13 residues. As DNA, the CDR3 is TGTGCCAGCACCCTGACAGAAACCTACGAGCAGTACTTC. This translates into CASTLTETYEQYF.

V gene TRBV5-4 combines with J gene TRBJ2-7; the match to TRBD2 covers 10 bases. Trimming removed 0 bases from V and 7 bases from J; junction bases left unmatched: 10. CDR1 SGHNT and CDR2 YYREEE come from the germline V gene (reference sequence). This CDR3 region has 16 residues. CDR3 sequence: CASSLETSGPRGEQYF. The CDR3 nucleotides read TGTGCCAGCAGCTTGGAGACTAGCGGGCCCCGGGGGGAGCAGTACTTC.

The chain joins TRBV7-2 to TRBJ2-2; 7 nucleotides align to TRBD2. Germline CDR1 and CDR2: SGHTA and FQGNSA. Germline trimming cut 7 bases from V and 0 bases from J; bases unmatched to any gene: 8. The length of the CDR3 is 16 residues. The CDR3 coding sequence is TGTGCCAGCACCTTTAGGGCGGGGGCGAACACCGGGGAGCTGTTTTTT. As protein: CASTFRAGANTGELFF.

This chain joins TRBV10-3 and TRBJ1-2, with 7 bases lining up with TRBD1. The junction had 5 bases not matched to a gene; V was cut back by 4 bases and J by 0 bases. CDR1 and CDR2 from the germline V gene are ENHRY and SYGVKD. The CDR3 length is 15 residues. The CDR3 DNA is TGTGCCATCAGTGGGGGACAGAGAGCTAACTATGGCTACACCTTC. Its translation: CAISGGQRANYGYTF.

The chain has TRBV5-1 and TRBJ2-7, with 12 nucleotides matching TRBD1. J lost 6 bases, V lost 4 bases, and 5 bases had no gene match. The CDR3 runs 14 residues. Germline V gives CDR1 SGHRS, CDR2 YFSETQ. CDR3 sequence (DNA): TGCGCCAGCAGCAGCGGGACAGGGGGCGTCGAGCAGTACTTC. The encoded protein is CASSSGTGGVEQYF.

The V call is TRBV7-3, the J call TRBJ2-3; perhaps TRBD1 as D (5 bases). V was clipped by 5 bases and J by 4 bases, with 19 bases between them. The CDR3 loop spans 16 amino acids. Germline CDR1 reads SGHTA; CDR2 reads FQGTGA. Here the CDR3 reads CASSQGRQRGADTQYF. The CDR3 DNA is TGTGCCAGCAGCCAAGGGCGACAGCGAGGCGCAGATACGCAGTATTTT.